The sequence of this T cell receptor beta chain was determined in a study of OX40 agonist ivuxolimab in advanced cancers. About the study as a whole: The costimulatory receptor OX40 (CD134) was targeted by ivuxolimab, a fully human IgG2 agonistic monoclonal antibody. Intravenous ivuxolimab was administered to patients every 2 weeks at six dose levels: 0.01, 0.1, 0.3, 1.5, 3 and 10 mg/kg. Of the approximately 50 patients in dose escalation, some 20 had hepatocellular carcinoma, some 15 had melanoma, 9 had renal cell carcinoma and 9 had head and neck cancer. In the dose-escalation cohort, approximately 82% of patients were male, and the mean age was approximately 64 years, with a range of roughly 20 to 80. Patients were allowed to have had prior anti-PD-1, anti-PD-L1 or anti-CTLA-4 therapy, and 40% of the dose-escalation patients had previously received checkpoint inhibitors. Partial responses occurred in three dose-escalation patients, of whom one had hepatocellular carcinoma and two had cutaneous melanoma. Peripheral TCRbeta sequencing aimed to test whether ivuxolimab altered TCR sequence diversity and caused clonal T-cell expansion. The paper reports the monotherapy dose-escalation portion (N ≈ 52 patients) of the phase I ivuxolimab trial. The full study reports these points: On average, CD8+ T cells showed more expanded clones than CD4+ T cells after ivuxolimab. At doses of 0.1 to 3.0 mg/kg, clonal expansion of both CD4+ and CD8+ T cells in blood was seen between baseline and week 6. In the 0.1-3.0 mg/kg groups, partial responders were among the patients with the lowest normalized peripheral clonal expansion, particularly in CD8+ T cells. Low levels of normalized T-cell clonal expansion were also seen in some patients who did not respond. The antigen specificity of the peripheral T cells that underwent clonal expansion was not determined.

Spanning cysteine to phenylalanine, the CDR3 consists of 14 amino acids. This entry keeps only the CDR3 DNA: 42 bases, framed from base 1. Between the V and J ends, shortened by 0 bases and 0 bases respectively, the junction contains 0 bases. The germline V gene sets CDR1 to MNHEY and CDR2 to SVGAGI. Patients with a history of autoimmune disease or receiving systemic immunosuppression were excluded from the trial. Peripheral blood for TCR sequencing was collected from all dose cohorts at baseline, on cycle 4 day 1, and on cycle 7 day 1. Samples came from an open-label, multicenter, first-in-human phase I dose-escalation trial of ivuxolimab. Adults with locally advanced or metastatic head and neck squamous cell, hepatocellular, melanoma or renal cell carcinoma were enrolled in the trial. Before TCR sequencing, CD4+ T cells and CD8+ T cells from peripheral blood were sorted into separate populations.

Genomic DNA was isolated from the sorted cells so that the TCRbeta CDR3 region could be sequenced. The immunoSEQ Assay was used to sequence the TCRbeta CDR3 regions. TCRdb holds this immuneACCESS table with in-frame rearrangements only. Some clones are missing; in checked studies, unresolved V genes explain under half, and the rest has no known cause. For this sample there are over 60,000 clones; 80% to 90% appear just once. The ten largest clonotypes hold approximately 1.9% of the sample. A note on this clone: Its recognized antigen is unknown. Base qualities are not provided; no much larger clone lies one nucleotide away. Other DNA sequences in the sample encode the same CDR3.

The chain employs TRBV6-5 and TRBJ2-6, with an unclear D gene assignment. This sequence originates from an adult with an advanced solid tumor such as melanoma, head and neck, liver or kidney cancer. The sample was CD4+ or CD8+ T cells sorted from blood, taken in a trial of the OX40 agonist ivuxolimab. The DNA is as follows: TGTGCCAGCAGTTACTCCTCTGGGGCCAACGTCCTGACTTTC. This gives the protein CASSYSSGANVLTF.